Presented here are 7 T cell receptor beta chains from one specimen sequenced in a study of monozygotic twins with cystic fibrosis. Clones were read by immunoSEQ multiplex PCR, and TCRdb kept only the in-frame ones, dropping some. The sample consists of under 30,000 clones, about nine tenths of them appearing once. The material sequenced was blood. These receptors originate from a girl aged 2-10 years with cystic fibrosis.

V gene TRBV11-3 combines with J gene TRBJ1-4; D may be TRBD1 (5 bases). Germline V gene lookup returns CDR1 SGHNT and CDR2 YENEEA. The CDR3 contains 15 residues. V was shortened by 5 bases and J by 3 bases, with 13 bases between the two germline ends. The CDR3 bases are TGTGCCAGCAGCCTCTTCCGGGGCCCTAATGAAAAACTGTTTTTT. Its protein is CASSLFRGPNEKLFF. Full variable domain (rest looked up from reference TRBV11-3 and TRBJ1-4): EAGVVQSPRYKIIEKKQPVAFWCNPISGHNTLYWYLQNLGQGPELLIRYENEEAVDDSQLPKDRFSAERLKGVDSTLKIQPAELGDSAVYLCASSLFRGPNEKLFFGSGTQLSVL.

CDR3 loop: CASSLSPTGNEQFF. CDR3 sequence (DNA): TGTGCCAGCAGTTTATCCCCGACAGGAAATGAGCAGTTCTTC. The J gene is TRBJ2-1, the V gene TRBV27; a weak D match, TRBD1 (6 bases). CDR1 MNHEY and CDR2 SMNVEV come from the germline V gene (reference sequence). V was shortened by 0 bases and J by 7 bases, with 10 bases between the two germline ends. The CDR3 consists of 14 residues.

This sequence joins TRBV6-5 and TRBJ2-2; D ambiguous. The CDR3 loop spans 14 amino acids. Germline V CDR1 and CDR2: MNHEY, SVGAGI. The V end was cut by 4 bases, the J end by 0 bases, with 6 bases between. CDR3 protein: CASSSGPNTGELFF. CDR3 DNA: TGTGCCAGCAGTTCCGGGCCGAACACCGGGGAGCTGTTTTTT.

The chain recombines TRBV7-2 with TRBJ2-3; 11 nucleotides agree with TRBD2. Germline values: CDR1 SGHTA, CDR2 FQGNSA. The V and J ends lost 8 bases and 4 bases, in that order; junction bases with no gene match: 8. CDR3 length: 15 residues. Written as DNA, the CDR3 is TGTGCCAGCCCCCCCGGGACTAGCGGCTCAGATACGCAGTATTTT. Translated, it gives CASPPGTSGSDTQYF.

This chain connects TRBV6-5 to TRBJ1-1, with D possibly TRBD1 on 5 matching bases. Trimming took off 4 bases at V and 7 bases at J, with 10 bases between the two ends. Germline loops: CDR1 MNHEY, CDR2 SVGAGI. The CDR3 has 12 residues. CDR3 nucleotide sequence: TGTGCCAGCAGTTCGAGGGGTAATGAAGCTTTCTTT. Protein product: CASSSRGNEAFF.

The V call is TRBV7-2, the J call TRBJ1-1; 7 bases are a match to TRBD1. Per the germline V gene, CDR1 is SGHTA and CDR2 is FQGNSA. This CDR3 is 14 amino acids long. Trimming took 5 bases from V and 4 from J; bases not matched to a gene: 7. CDR3 bases: TGTGCCAGCAGCCCGACAGGGTGGAGCACTGAAGCTTTCTTT. Its translation is CASSPTGWSTEAFF.

In its sample, this clone was seen a few times. The chain has TRBV29-1 and TRBJ1-5, with TRBD1 matching over 9 bases. Germline V gene data show CDR1 as SQVTM and CDR2 as ANQGSEA. This CDR3 region has 14 residues. Germline trimming cut 7 bases from V and 2 bases from J; bases unmatched to any gene: 6. The CDR3 bases are TGCAGCGCCACAGGGGGCACCGGCAATCAGCCCCAGCATTTT. Its translation is CSATGGTGNQPQHF.